The present entry profiles one TCR beta chain with its context. No antigen is known for it. The PCR contained 60 Vbeta and 13 Jbeta primers. TCRdb's table, derived via immunoSEQ multiplex PCR, lists solely in-frame clones and lacks some. The data contain over 30,000 clones, more than 65% of them singletons. The data stem from a study of cytomegalovirus exposure and HLA in healthy donors. General study findings and limits: In vitro testing confirmed a few CMV-associated chains as specific for CMV antigens.

The specimen sequenced was PBMCs. This clonotype was obtained from a woman aged 18-35 years in good health and CMV-seronegative.

This chain's CDR3 is CASSLWQGTNYGYTF. CDR3 coding DNA: TGTGCCAGCAGCTTATGGCAGGGCACTAACTATGGCTACACCTTC. This sequence joins TRBV7-9 and TRBJ1-2, with D possibly being TRBD1 (5 bases). The CDR3 totals 15 residues. The V end lost 2 bases, the J end lost 0 bases, and 10 bases lay between the germline ends. Per germline, CDR1 SEHNR and CDR2 FQNEAQ (reference sequence).